A single sample gave rise to the 32 T cell receptor beta chains below, sequenced in a study of shared clonotypes between healthy human individuals. Profiled with immunoSEQ multiplex PCR; TCRdb holds only in-frame clones, not every one. Of over a million clones listed, roughly 70% are singletons. Sequencing was done on a sample of memory CD4+ T cells sorted from blood. Stated subset: CD45RA-negative fraction. These receptor sequences come from a man younger than 35 in good health.

The genes are TRBV30 and TRBJ2-5; TRBD1 agrees at 9 bases. The DNA end lines up better with TRBJ2-7; the J call may be wrong. Germline CDR1 and CDR2: GTSNPN and SVGIG (reference sequence). The CDR3 runs 14 residues. CDR3 amino acids: CAWNRDRAYYEQYF. CDR3 bases: TGTGCCTGGAACCGGGACAGGGCATATTACGAGCAGTACTTC.

This chain connects TRBV5-1 to TRBJ1-2; D is perhaps TRBD1 (5 bases). This CDR3 spans 13 amino acids. V lost 4 bases and J lost 3, with 10 bases in between. Germline V gives CDR1 SGHRS, CDR2 YFSETQ. In DNA form, the CDR3 reads TGCGCCAGCAGCCGCGGAGGGGACTATGGCTACACCTTC. It encodes CASSRGGDYGYTF.

This clone occurred once. At one end, the junction sequence differs from germline, possibly due to a read error. The chain recombines TRBV19 with TRBJ1-1; D ambiguous. The germline V gene has CDR1 LNHDA and CDR2 SQIVND (reference sequence). This CDR3 is built from 13 residues. CDR3 sequence (DNA): TGTGCCAGTAGTATAGAGAATCCCGCTACGCCAACTTTT. Its translation: CASSIENPATPTF.

This clone was seen more than once but under ten times. This chain links TRBV28 with TRBJ1-6, with a weak D call TRBD1 (6 bases). The CDR3 extends over 15 amino acids. V was pared by 5 bases and J by 7 bases, with 15 bases between. CDR1 MDHEN and CDR2 SYDVKM come from the germline V gene. The chain's CDR3 is CASSQIRGGNSPLHF. CDR3 nucleotide sequence: TGTGCCAGCAGTCAGATCAGGGGAGGGAATTCACCCCTCCACTTT.

This clone was detected once. The rearrangement joins TRBV7-2 to TRBJ1-1, with D perhaps matching TRBD1 (6 bases). Germline CDR1 reads SGHTA; CDR2 reads FQGNSA. The CDR3 has 14 residues. V was trimmed by 6 bases and J by 2 bases, leaving 13 bases between them. The CDR3: CASRLDRLNTEAFF. The CDR3 DNA is TGTGCCAGCAGACTGGACAGATTAAACACTGAAGCTTTCTTT.

This clone was recorded a few times. This sequence joins TRBV2 and TRBJ2-6; the D is unclear. The CDR3 is 14 residues long. V dropped 8 bases and J dropped 3 bases, with 11 bases sitting between them. Germline CDR1 reads SNHLY; CDR2 reads FYNNEI. DNA for the CDR3: TGTGCCAGCCTCCAACTCAGTGGGGCCAACGTCCTGACTTTC. It specifies CASLQLSGANVLTF.

The V and J genes are TRBV13 and TRBJ2-3; TRBD2 matches 9 bases. Per germline, CDR1 PRHDT and CDR2 FYEKMQ (reference sequence). V shed 5 bases and J 2 bases; nucleotides not matched to a gene: 5. CDR3 length: 15 amino acids. The CDR3 DNA follows: TGTGCCAGCAGCCATCTAGCGGGGAACACAGATACGCAGTATTTT. This gives the protein CASSHLAGNTDTQYF.

The chain links TRBV30 to TRBJ2-2, with D possibly matching TRBD1 (5 bases). CDR3 length: 13 amino acids. Germline assignment: CDR1 GTSNPN and CDR2 SVGIG (reference sequence). Deletions cut 1 base from V and 7 bases from J, with 10 bases between. The CDR3 nucleotides are TGTGCCTGGAGTGACAGGATCATCGGGGAGCTGTTTTTT. Translating gives CAWSDRIIGELFF.

The chain joins TRBV2 to TRBJ1-2, with TRBD1 matching over 9 bases. The trim removed 2 bases at V and 0 bases at J, leaving 7 bases unmatched. CDR1 is SNHLY and CDR2 is FYNNEI in the germline V gene. The CDR3 has 17 residues. CDR3 in amino acids: CASSEYGQGTANYGYTF. CDR3 DNA sequence: TGTGCCAGCAGTGAATATGGACAGGGGACAGCTAACTATGGCTACACCTTC. Complete variable domain (other parts from reference TRBV2 and TRBJ1-2): EPEVTQTPSHQVTQMGQEVILRCVPISNHLYFYWYRQILGQKVEFLVSFYNNEISEKSEIFDDQFSVERPDGSNFTLKIRSTKLEDSAMYFCASSEYGQGTANYGYTFGSGTRLTVV.

The V gene is TRBV7-2, the J gene TRBJ2-7; TRBD2 matches at 11 bases. In germline, CDR1 is SGHTA, CDR2 FQGNSA. V shed 5 bases, J shed 3 bases, and the junction held 9 bases outside the gene matches. CDR3 size: 16 residues. CDR3 in DNA: TGTGCCAGCAGCGAAACTCTAGCGGGAGGCCGCTACGAGCAGTACTTC. It specifies CASSETLAGGRYEQYF.

The chain employs TRBV18 and TRBJ1-2; 7 bases match TRBD1. V was pared by 2 bases and J by 3 bases, with 6 bases of the junction left unmatched. The CDR3 totals 15 residues. Germline values: CDR1 KGHSH, CDR2 LQKENI. CDR3 DNA: TGTGCCAGCTCACCAGAGACAGGGAAGGACTATGGCTACACCTTC. It codes for CASSPETGKDYGYTF.

The gene calls are TRBV19 and TRBJ1-1; D perhaps matches TRBD1 (5 bases). Germline V gene data show CDR1 as LNHDA and CDR2 as SQIVND (reference sequence). Trimming stripped 7 bases from V and 3 bases from J, with 12 bases between. The CDR3 covers 13 residues. The CDR3 protein is CASMSGFDTEAFF. The DNA of the CDR3 is TGTGCCAGTATGTCAGGGTTTGACACTGAAGCTTTCTTT.

This rearrangement joins TRBV6-4 to TRBJ2-2, with a possible D match to TRBD1 (5 bases). Deletions cut 3 bases from V and 0 bases from J, with 8 bases between. This CDR3 has 15 amino acids. Germline loops: CDR1 MRHNA, CDR2 SNTAGT. This CDR3 is CASSEIGANTGELFF. The CDR3 DNA is TGTGCCAGCAGTGAAATAGGGGCGAACACCGGGGAGCTGTTTTTT.

This chain uses TRBV5-1 with TRBJ1-1, with D unresolved. Germline-derived CDR1 and CDR2 are SGHRS and YFSETQ. The CDR3 has 17 residues. The V end was cut by 0 bases, the J end by 0 bases, with 15 bases between. The chain's CDR3 is CASSLETVSGVNTEAFF. For the CDR3, the DNA is TGCGCCAGCAGCTTGGAAACAGTCAGTGGTGTGAACACTGAAGCTTTCTTT.

This clone turned up a few times. This rearrangement joins TRBV5-5 to TRBJ1-1; D call uncertain. Germline V gene sequence: CDR1 SGHKS, CDR2 YYEKEE (reference sequence). This CDR3 is 14 amino acids long. V shed 0 bases and J shed 4 bases, with 10 bases lying between them. CDR3 residues: CASSLAAASTEAFF. The CDR3 bases are TGTGCCAGCAGCTTGGCGGCGGCTAGCACTGAAGCTTTCTTT.

This chain joins TRBV2 and TRBJ2-3, with 11 positions matching TRBD2. The CDR3 covers 18 residues. Germline V gene lookup returns CDR1 SNHLY and CDR2 FYNNEI. V gave up 8 bases and J gave up 5 bases; unmatched junction bases: 18. The CDR3 region is CASSRGSGRAFVQDTQYF. The DNA of the CDR3 is TGTGCCAGCTCCCGGGGTAGCGGGAGGGCCTTTGTTCAAGATACGCAGTATTTT.

This clone was counted only a few times. The chain couples TRBV2 to TRBJ2-1, with TRBD2 matching 13 bases. The CDR3 extends over 18 amino acids. Trimming at V came to 10 bases and at J to 4 bases, leaving 16 bases not matched to a gene. CDR1 SNHLY and CDR2 FYNNEI come from the germline V gene. Written as DNA, the CDR3 is TGTGCCACCGTAGATCAACTGACTAGCGGGAGGTCTTACAATGAGCAGTTCTTC. Translating gives CATVDQLTSGRSYNEQFF.

CDR3 coding DNA: TGTGCCAGCAGCAAACCCGGGACCCTTAGCGGGCCGGAAGTGGACGAGCAGTACTTC. Translation gives CASSKPGTLSGPEVDEQYF. This rearrangement joins TRBV7-8 to TRBJ2-7; 7 positions agree with TRBD2. CDR1 and CDR2 from the germline V gene are SGHVS and FQNEAQ. CDR3 size: 19 residues. J was trimmed by 5 bases and V by 5 bases; bases with no gene match: 24. The variable domain in full, with the rest retrieved from reference TRBV7-8 and TRBJ2-7, is GAGVSQSPRYKVAKRGQDVALRCDPISGHVSLFWYQQALGQGPEFLTYFQNEAQLDKSGLPSDRFFAERPEGSVSTLKIQRTQQEDSAVYLCASSKPGTLSGPEVDEQYFGPGTRLTVT.

The chain uses TRBV19 and TRBJ1-5; 7 bases map to TRBD1. The CDR3 is 17 amino acids. In germline, CDR1 is LNHDA, CDR2 SQIVND (reference sequence). V was pared by 5 bases and J by 1 base, with 11 bases of the junction left unmatched. The CDR3 nucleotides read TGTGCCAGTAGTTCGCGACAGGGAGTATGGAGCAATCAGCCCCAGCATTTT. Translation: CASSSRQGVWSNQPQHF.

The chain couples TRBV28 to TRBJ1-3; D is unclear. V lost 6 bases to trimming and J lost 4 bases, with 13 bases between them. The CDR3 consists of 14 residues. Germline assignment: CDR1 MDHEN and CDR2 SYDVKM. The CDR3 protein is CASRKALSGNTIYF. The CDR3 DNA follows: TGTGCCAGCAGAAAGGCCCTTAGCGGAAACACCATATATTTT.

The chain's CDR3 is CAISVQGFGYTF. The CDR3 nucleotides read TGTGCCATCAGTGTTCAGGGATTTGGCTACACCTTC. The genes are TRBV10-3 and TRBJ1-2; D perhaps matches TRBD1 (5 bases). Trimming took off 4 bases at V and 7 bases at J, with 10 bases between the two ends. This CDR3 region has 12 residues. Germline V gene data show CDR1 as ENHRY and CDR2 as SYGVKD.

This clone was detected only a few times. Other DNA sequences in this specimen translate into the identical CDR3. V gene TRBV30 combines with J gene TRBJ2-7; TRBD2 matches at 10 bases. V gave up 3 bases and J gave up 4 bases; unmatched junction bases: 3. Germline assignment: CDR1 GTSNPN and CDR2 SVGIG (reference sequence). The CDR3 spans 13 residues. The chain's CDR3 is CAWSGLAAYEQYF. Here the CDR3 DNA reads TGTGCCTGGAGCGGACTAGCGGCATACGAGCAGTACTTC.

Remarks on this clone: Other DNA sequences of this sample code for an identical CDR3. V gene TRBV7-9 combines with J gene TRBJ2-5; D is uncertain. V was shortened by 0 bases and J by 8 bases, with 7 bases between the two germline ends. CDR1 is SEHNR, CDR2 FQNEAQ, per germline (reference sequence). This CDR3 contains 12 residues. The CDR3: CASSLAVGTQYF. The CDR3 DNA reads TGTGCCAGCAGCTTAGCAGTTGGAACCCAGTACTTC.

Concerning this clone itself: Within the sample, other DNA sequences also encode this same CDR3. The chain joins TRBV30 to TRBJ2-1; D is possibly TRBD1 or TRBD2 (5 bases each). The V and J ends lost 0 bases and 3 bases respectively, with 9 bases between them. In germline, CDR1 is GTSNPN, CDR2 SVGIG (reference sequence). CDR3 length: 14 residues. CDR3 coding DNA: TGTGCCTGGAGTGTGACGGGGCTCTACAATGAGCAGTTCTTC. This encodes CAWSVTGLYNEQFF. Variable domain in full (rest from reference TRBV30 and TRBJ2-1): SQTIHQWPATLVQPVGSPLSLECTVEGTSNPNLYWYRQAAGRGLQLLFYSVGIGQISSEVPQNLSASRPQDRQFILSSKKLLLSDSGFYLCAWSVTGLYNEQFFGPGTRLTVL.

The chain employs TRBV5-1 and TRBJ2-5; TRBD2 matches at 10 bases. This CDR3 has 17 amino acids. Germline V gene lookup returns CDR1 SGHRS and CDR2 YFSETQ. Germline trimming cut 0 bases from V and 5 bases from J; bases unmatched to any gene: 10. This CDR3 is CASSLGGSSGSLETQYF. DNA for the CDR3: TGCGCCAGCAGCTTGGGGGGGTCTAGCGGGAGTCTGGAGACCCAGTACTTC.

The V gene is TRBV7-2, the J gene TRBJ1-4, with D maybe TRBD1 (5 bases). The V end was cut by 5 bases, the J end by 0 bases, with 10 bases between. Germline V gives CDR1 SGHTA, CDR2 FQGNSA. The CDR3 has 15 amino acids. This CDR3 reads CASSQGPATNEKLFF. The CDR3 DNA follows: TGTGCCAGCAGCCAGGGCCCTGCAACTAATGAAAAACTGTTTTTT.

V and J are TRBV2 and TRBJ2-2; possibly TRBD1 or TRBD2 for D (5 bases each). Trimming removed 7 bases at V and 2 bases at J, with 14 bases between. CDR1 SNHLY and CDR2 FYNNEI come from the germline V gene. The CDR3 extends over 15 amino acids. DNA for the CDR3: TGTGCCAGCACCCCCCCGGGGCCCAACACCGGGGAGCTGTTTTTT. Translating it yields CASTPPGPNTGELFF.

This clone was recorded many times. The chain recombines TRBV7-9 with TRBJ1-1; 8 bases match TRBD1. The trim removed 3 bases at V and 5 bases at J, leaving 11 bases unmatched. Germline V lookup: CDR1 SEHNR, CDR2 FQNEAQ (reference sequence). This CDR3 has 16 amino acids. The CDR3 is CASSLGEDRAGTEAFF. In nucleotides, the CDR3 is TGTGCCAGCAGCTTGGGGGAGGACAGGGCGGGGACTGAAGCTTTCTTT.

For this clone: This sample includes further DNA sequences coding for the same CDR3. This chain uses TRBV11-3 with TRBJ2-2; D is unresolved. CDR3 length: 13 residues. The V end lost 0 bases, the J end lost 5 bases, and 4 bases lay between the germline ends. CDR1 is SGHNT and CDR2 is YENEEA in the germline V gene. CDR3 residues: CASSLEGTGELFF. CDR3 coding DNA: TGTGCCAGCAGCTTAGAGGGTACCGGGGAGCTGTTTTTT.

The chain recombines TRBV7-2 with TRBJ1-2; 8 nucleotides line up with TRBD1. V gave up 5 bases and J gave up 7 bases; unmatched junction bases: 12. Germline values: CDR1 SGHTA, CDR2 FQGNSA. This CDR3 has 15 amino acids. This chain's CDR3 is CASSIDPGGVAGYTF. For the CDR3, the DNA is TGTGCCAGCAGCATCGACCCAGGGGGCGTCGCTGGCTACACCTTC.

The chain combines TRBV18 with TRBJ1-2; TRBD1 matches 8 bases. The CDR3 runs 14 residues. V lost 2 bases, J lost 8 bases, and 7 bases stayed unmatched. Germline V gene lookup returns CDR1 KGHSH and CDR2 LQKENI. CDR3 DNA sequence: TGTGCCAGCTCACCAATGGGACAGGTGGAGGGCTACACCTTC. This sequence encodes CASSPMGQVEGYTF.

The chain uses TRBV18 and TRBJ2-7; D perhaps matches TRBD1 (5 bases). Per the germline V gene, CDR1 is KGHSH and CDR2 is LQKENI. The CDR3 is 14 amino acids. The germline V and J ends were trimmed by 7 bases and 2 bases, with 15 bases remaining between them. The DNA of the CDR3 is TGTGCCAGCTGCACCAGCCAGGGTCCCTACGAGCAGTACTTC. It encodes CASCTSQGPYEQYF.